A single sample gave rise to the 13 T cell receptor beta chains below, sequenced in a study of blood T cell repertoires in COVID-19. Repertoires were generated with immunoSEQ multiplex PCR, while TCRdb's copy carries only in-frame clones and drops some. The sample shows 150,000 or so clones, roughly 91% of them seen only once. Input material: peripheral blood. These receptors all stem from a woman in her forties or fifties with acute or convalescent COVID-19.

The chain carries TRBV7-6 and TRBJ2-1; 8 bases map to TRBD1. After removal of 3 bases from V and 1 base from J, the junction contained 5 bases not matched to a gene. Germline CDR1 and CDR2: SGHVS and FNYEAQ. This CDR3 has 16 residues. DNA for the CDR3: TGTGCCAGCAGCTTCCGGCAGGGGGCTTCCTACAATGAGCAGTTCTTC. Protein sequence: CASSFRQGASYNEQFF. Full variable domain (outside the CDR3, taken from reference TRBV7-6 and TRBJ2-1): GAGVSQSPRYKVTKRGQDVALRCDPISGHVSLYWYRQALGQGPEFLTYFNYEAQQDKSGLPNDRFSAERPEGSISTLTIQRTEQRDSAMYRCASSFRQGASYNEQFFGPGTRLTVL.

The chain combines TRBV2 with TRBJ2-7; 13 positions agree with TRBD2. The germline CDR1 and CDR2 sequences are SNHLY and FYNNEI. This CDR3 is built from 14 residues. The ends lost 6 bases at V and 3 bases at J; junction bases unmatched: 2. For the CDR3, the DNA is TGTGCCAGCAGGAGGACTAGCGGGAGCTACGAGCAGTACTTC. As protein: CASRRTSGSYEQYF. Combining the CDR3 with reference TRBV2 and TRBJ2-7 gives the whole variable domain EPEVTQTPSHQVTQMGQEVILRCVPISNHLYFYWYRQILGQKVEFLVSFYNNEISEKSEIFDDQFSVERPDGSNFTLKIRSTKLEDSAMYFCASRRTSGSYEQYFGPGTRLTVT.

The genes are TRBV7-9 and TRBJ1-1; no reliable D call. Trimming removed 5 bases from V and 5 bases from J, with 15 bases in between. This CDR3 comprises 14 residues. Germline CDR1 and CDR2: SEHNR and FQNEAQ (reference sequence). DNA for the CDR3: TGTGCCAGCAGCCCCTGGACGGGGAGGACTGAAGCTTTCTTT. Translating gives CASSPWTGRTEAFF. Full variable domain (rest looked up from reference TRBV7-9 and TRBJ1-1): DTGVSQNPRHKITKRGQNVTFRCDPISEHNRLYWYRQTLGQGPEFLTYFQNEAQLEKSRLLSDRFSAERPKGSFSTLEIQRTEQGDSAMYLCASSPWTGRTEAFFGQGTRLTVV.

For the CDR3, the DNA is TGCAGCGTTGTAGCCGGGACAGCTAGCACAGATACGCAGTATTTT. It codes for CSVVAGTASTDTQYF. The chain combines TRBV29-1 with TRBJ2-3; 7 bases map to TRBD1. There are 15 residues in the CDR3. The junction had 7 bases not matched to a gene; V was cut back by 4 bases and J by 0 bases. Germline V gene lookup returns CDR1 SQVTM and CDR2 ANQGSEA.

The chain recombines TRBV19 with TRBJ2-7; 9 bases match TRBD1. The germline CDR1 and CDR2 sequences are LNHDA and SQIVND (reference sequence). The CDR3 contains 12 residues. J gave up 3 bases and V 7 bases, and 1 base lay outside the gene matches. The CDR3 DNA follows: TGTGCCAGTATGGACAGGGGCTACGAGCAGTACTTC. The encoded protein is CASMDRGYEQYF.

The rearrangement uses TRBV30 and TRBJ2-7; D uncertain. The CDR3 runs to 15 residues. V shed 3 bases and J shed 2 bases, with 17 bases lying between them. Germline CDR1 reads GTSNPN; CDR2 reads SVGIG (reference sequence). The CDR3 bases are TGTGCCTGGAGCGAAGACTCCGCACCCACCTACGAGCAGTACTTC. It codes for CAWSEDSAPTYEQYF. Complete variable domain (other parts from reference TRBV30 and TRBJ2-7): SQTIHQWPATLVQPVGSPLSLECTVEGTSNPNLYWYRQAAGRGLQLLFYSVGIGQISSEVPQNLSASRPQDRQFILSSKKLLLSDSGFYLCAWSEDSAPTYEQYFGPGTRLTVT.

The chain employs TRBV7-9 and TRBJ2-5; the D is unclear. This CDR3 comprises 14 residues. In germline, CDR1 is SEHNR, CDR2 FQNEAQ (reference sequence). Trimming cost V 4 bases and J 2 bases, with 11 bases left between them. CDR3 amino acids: CASSSLDAQETQYF. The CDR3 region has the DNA TGTGCCAGCAGCTCCCTAGACGCGCAAGAGACCCAGTACTTC.

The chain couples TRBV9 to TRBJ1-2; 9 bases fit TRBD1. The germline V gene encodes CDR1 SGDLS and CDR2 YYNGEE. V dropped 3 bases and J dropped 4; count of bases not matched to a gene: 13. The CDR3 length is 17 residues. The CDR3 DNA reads TGTGCCAGCAGCGGAGCAGCCCGACAGGGGGAATTCTATGGCTACACCTTC. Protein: CASSGAARQGEFYGYTF.

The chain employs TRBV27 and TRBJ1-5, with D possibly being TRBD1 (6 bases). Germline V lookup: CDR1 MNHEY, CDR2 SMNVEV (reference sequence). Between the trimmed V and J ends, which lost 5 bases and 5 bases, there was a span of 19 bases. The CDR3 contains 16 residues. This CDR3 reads CASSPNTGKVDQPQHF. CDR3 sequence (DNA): TGTGCCAGCAGTCCGAATACAGGGAAGGTAGATCAGCCCCAGCATTTT.

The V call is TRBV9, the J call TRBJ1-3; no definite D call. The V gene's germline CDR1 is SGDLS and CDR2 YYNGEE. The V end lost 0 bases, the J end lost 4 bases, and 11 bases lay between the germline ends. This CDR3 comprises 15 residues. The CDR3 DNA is TGTGCCAGCAGCGTAGCTATAGGAGACGGAAACACCATATATTTT. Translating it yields CASSVAIGDGNTIYF.

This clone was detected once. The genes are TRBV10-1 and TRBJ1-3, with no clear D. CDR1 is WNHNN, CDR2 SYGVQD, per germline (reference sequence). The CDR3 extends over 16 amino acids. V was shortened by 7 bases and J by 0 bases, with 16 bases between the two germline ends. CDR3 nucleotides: TGCGCCAGCACGAGCGGCCGTCCTAGCTCTGGAAACACCATATATTTT. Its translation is CASTSGRPSSGNTIYF.

As DNA, the CDR3 is TGTGCCTGGAGTGTAGGGTGGGTAGGACTCTCTGAAGCTTTCTTT. This translates into CAWSVGWVGLSEAFF. The chain uses TRBV30 and TRBJ1-1; D unclear. Between the trimmed V and J ends, which lost 0 bases and 6 bases, there was a span of 17 bases. Germline values: CDR1 GTSNPN, CDR2 SVGIG (reference sequence). The CDR3 runs to 15 residues.

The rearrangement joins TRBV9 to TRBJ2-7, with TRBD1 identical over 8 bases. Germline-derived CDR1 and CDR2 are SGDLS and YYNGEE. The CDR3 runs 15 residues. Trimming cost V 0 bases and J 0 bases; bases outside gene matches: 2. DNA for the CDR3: TGTGCCAGCAGCGTAGGGGACAGGTCCTCCTACGAGCAGTACTTC. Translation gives CASSVGDRSSYEQYF.